The 32 T cell receptor beta chains below all came from one sample that was sequenced in a study of beta chain features in type 1 diabetes. Every bit of the isolated RNA underwent reverse transcription, so sequencing read expressed TCRB transcripts. Assay: immunoSEQ multiplex PCR; the TCRdb copy retains only in-frame clones and omits some. The sample records 600,000 or so clones, 9.5% to 15% being singletons. No antigen has been identified for these receptors. General study results and limits: Patients with Type 1 diabetes showed moderately but significantly shorter TCRB CDR3s in all four CD4+ subsets.

Sequenced: naive CD4+ T cells from blood. These receptors all come from a young man with type 1 diabetes.

This clone has a single count. The CDR3 sequence: CASSPMVQATDTQYF. The CDR3 nucleotides are TGCGCCAGCAGTCCCATGGTTCAGGCCACAGATACGCAGTATTTT. The chain is built from TRBV5-1 and TRBJ2-3; D gene uncertain. The germline gives CDR1 SGHRS, CDR2 YFSETQ. Trimming cost V 5 bases and J 2 bases, with 15 bases left between them. The CDR3 runs 15 residues.

The chain recombines TRBV7-2 with TRBJ2-3; 9 bases match TRBD1. The V gene's germline CDR1 is SGHTA and CDR2 FQGNSA. This CDR3 is 16 amino acids long. V was clipped by 5 bases and J by 2 bases; unmatched bases: 8. CDR3 nucleotides: TGTGCCAGCAGCCCCACAGGGGGCGCGAACACAGATACGCAGTATTTT. Its translation is CASSPTGGANTDTQYF.

This clone occurred once. The chain carries TRBV5-4 and TRBJ2-1, with 8 bases aligning to TRBD2. J gave up 3 bases and V 0 bases, and 14 bases lay outside the gene matches. The CDR3 spans 19 residues. Germline V lookup: CDR1 SGHNT, CDR2 YYREEE (reference sequence). CDR3 sequence: CASSLGGGGHALGYNEQFF. The CDR3 DNA reads as TGTGCCAGCAGCTTGGGTGGCGGGGGGCACGCCCTCGGCTACAATGAGCAGTTCTTC.

This clone was observed a few times. This chain joins TRBV6-5 and TRBJ1-1; TRBD1 aligns across 9 bases. This CDR3 contains 16 residues. Germline V lookup: CDR1 MNHEY, CDR2 SVGAGI. V gave up 0 bases and J gave up 2 bases; unmatched junction bases: 4. The CDR3 protein is CASSYSGQGTNTEAFF. DNA for the CDR3: TGTGCCAGCAGTTACTCGGGACAGGGTACAAACACTGAAGCTTTCTTT.

This clone was observed a few times. The gene calls are TRBV29-1 and TRBJ1-1, with no clear D. Deletions cut 6 bases from V and 1 base from J, with 33 bases between. CDR1 is SQVTM and CDR2 is ANQGSEA in the germline V gene. This CDR3 spans 20 amino acids. CDR3 protein: CSVRSLLGSVSREGNTEAFF. CDR3 in DNA: TGCAGCGTCCGAAGCCTTTTGGGGTCAGTGAGCCGAGAGGGGAACACTGAAGCTTTCTTT.

The CDR3 DNA reads as TGTGCCAGCAGCCTCGCCGCGGGGGCCTACACTGAAGCTTTCTTT. Its protein product is CASSLAAGAYTEAFF. V gene TRBV27 combines with J gene TRBJ1-1; D perhaps matches TRBD1 (6 bases). The CDR3 is 15 residues long. CDR1 and CDR2 (germline): MNHEY, SMNVEV (reference sequence). With 6 bases removed from V and 3 bases from J, the gap between germline ends came to 17 bases.

The CDR3 protein is CASSPGGQETQYF. CDR3 in DNA: TGTGCCAGCAGCCCAGGGGGCCAAGAGACCCAGTACTTC. The chain couples TRBV5-6 to TRBJ2-5; 7 bases are shared with TRBD1. This CDR3 comprises 13 residues. Germline CDR1 is SGHDT and CDR2 is YYEEEE. V shed 4 bases, J shed 1 base, and the junction held 1 base outside the gene matches.

This clone appeared a few times. The chain uses TRBV7-2 and TRBJ2-5, with D hard to call. The CDR3 consists of 16 residues. Germline lookup yields CDR1 SGHTA and CDR2 FQGNSA. The germline V and J ends were trimmed by 1 base and 2 bases, with 14 bases remaining between them. The CDR3 loop reads CASSLGRLKAQETQYF. The CDR3 DNA reads as TGTGCCAGCAGCTTAGGGAGACTCAAGGCACAAGAGACCCAGTACTTC. The complete variable domain, with remaining parts taken from reference TRBV7-2 and TRBJ2-5, reads GAGVSQSPSNKVTEKGKDVELRCDPISGHTALYWYRQSLGQGLEFLIYFQGNSAPDKSGLPSDRFSAERTGGSVSTLTIQRTQQEDSAVYLCASSLGRLKAQETQYFGPGTRLLVL.

Only a few counts were recorded for this clone. The rearrangement uses TRBV30 and TRBJ2-1; 12 bases fit TRBD1. V gave up 3 bases and J gave up 7 bases; unmatched junction bases: 7. CDR3 length: 15 residues. Germline CDR1 is GTSNPN and CDR2 is SVGIG (reference sequence). Here the CDR3 reads CAWRQPGQGANEQFF. DNA of the CDR3: TGTGCCTGGAGACAGCCGGGACAGGGGGCAAATGAGCAGTTCTTC.

This clone was seen a handful of times. V and J are TRBV5-1 and TRBJ1-5; D is possibly TRBD1 (6 bases). CDR1 is SGHRS, CDR2 YFSETQ, per germline. The CDR3 covers 14 residues. V was cut by 2 bases and J by 5 bases, with 11 bases left in between. This chain's CDR3 is CASSLGGTYQPQHF. The CDR3 DNA follows: TGCGCCAGCAGCTTAGGGGGGACCTATCAGCCCCAGCATTTT.

This rearrangement joins TRBV7-8 to TRBJ2-5, with D uncertain. The CDR3 loop spans 14 amino acids. The V and J ends lost 1 base and 2 bases respectively, with 8 bases between them. The germline gives CDR1 SGHVS, CDR2 FQNEAQ. Here the CDR3 reads CASSLGQYQETQYF. DNA of the CDR3: TGTGCCAGCAGCTTAGGCCAGTATCAAGAGACCCAGTACTTC.

The rearrangement links TRBV4-3 to TRBJ1-4, with D unresolved. This CDR3 is 16 amino acids long. V lost 0 bases, J lost 1 base, and 9 bases lay in between. Germline V gives CDR1 LGHNA, CDR2 YSLEER. The CDR3 reads CASSQDDRETNEKLFF. CDR3 nucleotide sequence: TGCGCCAGCAGCCAAGATGATCGGGAAACTAATGAAAAACTGTTTTTT.

V is TRBV11-3 and J is TRBJ2-2; D not certain. The V gene lost 11 bases and the J gene lost 3 bases, with 16 bases spanning the gap. The germline gives CDR1 SGHNT, CDR2 YENEEA. The length of the CDR3 is 14 residues. The CDR3 here is CAARASSHTGELFF. The CDR3 DNA reads TGTGCCGCTCGGGCCAGCTCGCACACCGGGGAGCTGTTTTTT.

The sample holds a few counts of this clone. The chain carries TRBV5-4 and TRBJ2-5; 13 nucleotides line up with TRBD2. The germline V gene encodes CDR1 SGHNT and CDR2 YYREEE (reference sequence). V dropped 4 bases and J dropped 5; count of bases not matched to a gene: 8. The CDR3 has 16 residues. The CDR3 coding sequence is TGTGCCAGCAGCCCCCCACTAGCGGGGGGGAGGGAGACCCAGTACTTC. Its protein is CASSPPLAGGRETQYF.

The J gene is TRBJ2-5, the V gene TRBV7-3; 7 nucleotides match TRBD1. With 4 bases clipped from V and 2 bases from J, the junction kept 10 bases outside the gene matches. Germline-derived CDR1 and CDR2 are SGHTA and FQGTGA. This CDR3 region has 16 residues. The CDR3 DNA reads as TGTGCCAGCAGCTGTCCGCCCCGGGACAGACAAGAGACCCAGTACTTC. This gives the protein CASSCPPRDRQETQYF.

This clone was observed a few times. The V and J genes are TRBV6-5 and TRBJ2-1; possibly TRBD2 for D (7 bases). V was clipped by 2 bases and J by 4 bases, with 12 bases between them. CDR1 MNHEY and CDR2 SVGAGI come from the germline V gene. The CDR3 has 15 residues. In DNA form, the CDR3 reads TGTGCCAGCAGTTACCGGGGGGCTTATTACAATGAGCAGTTCTTC. Translation: CASSYRGAYYNEQFF.

This clone turned up a few times. The gene calls are TRBV7-2 and TRBJ2-3; D is perhaps TRBD1 or TRBD2 (5 bases each). The V gene lost 4 bases and the J gene lost 0 bases, with 14 bases spanning the gap. The germline V gene has CDR1 SGHTA and CDR2 FQGNSA. CDR3 length: 16 residues. The CDR3 loop is CASSSRPGPSTDTQYF. The CDR3 bases are TGTGCCAGCAGCTCACGACCGGGACCCAGCACAGATACGCAGTATTTT. Filled out from reference TRBV7-2 and TRBJ2-3, the complete variable domain reads GAGVSQSPSNKVTEKGKDVELRCDPISGHTALYWYRQSLGQGLEFLIYFQGNSAPDKSGLPSDRFSAERTGGSVSTLTIQRTQQEDSAVYLCASSSRPGPSTDTQYFGPGTRLTVL.

A word on this clone: Its ends do not fully match the called genes, so a read error is possible. V usage is TRBV6-6 and J usage is TRBJ2-3; TRBD1 agrees at 10 bases. Germline V gene sequence: CDR1 MNHNY, CDR2 SVGAGI (reference sequence). The CDR3 spans 12 residues. The CDR3 DNA reads TGTGCCAGCAGTTACTCGAAGCGACAGGGGGCTTTT. This sequence encodes CASSYSKRQGAF.

This chain uses TRBV5-1 with TRBJ1-1; 10 bases map to TRBD1. V gave up 0 bases and J gave up 3 bases; unmatched junction bases: 5. The CDR3 runs 16 residues. Germline values: CDR1 SGHRS, CDR2 YFSETQ. The CDR3 nucleotides are TGCGCCAGCAGCTTGGCGAGCGGACAGGGGGACACTGAAGCTTTCTTT. This gives the protein CASSLASGQGDTEAFF.

This chain joins TRBV28 and TRBJ1-2, with D uncertain. The germline V and J ends were trimmed by 1 base and 5 bases, with 11 bases remaining between them. Germline V CDR1 and CDR2: MDHEN, SYDVKM. This CDR3 region has 14 residues. The CDR3 protein is CASSLSTGFYGYTF. The CDR3 DNA is TGTGCCAGCAGTTTATCAACGGGGTTTTATGGCTACACCTTC.

Here the CDR3 DNA reads TGTGCCAGCAGCTACCGGACAGGCTTGAGCACGCAGTATTTT. Protein product: CASSYRTGLSTQYF. The chain recombines TRBV7-8 with TRBJ2-3; the match to TRBD1 covers 7 bases. Germline CDR1 reads SGHVS; CDR2 reads FQNEAQ. V shed 4 bases, J shed 9 bases, and the junction held 10 bases outside the gene matches. The CDR3 spans 14 residues.

This clone was recorded a few times. The rearrangement links TRBV7-9 to TRBJ2-3, with D possibly called TRBD1 or TRBD2 (5 bases each). The CDR3 runs to 16 residues. Germline assignment: CDR1 SEHNR and CDR2 FQNEAQ (reference sequence). Trimming took 4 bases from V and 5 from J, leaving 19 bases between them. The CDR3 reads CASSSLARDQRDTQYF. DNA for the CDR3: TGTGCCAGCAGCTCCCTGGCGAGGGACCAAAGAGATACGCAGTATTTT.

This clone showed up just a few times. The chain joins TRBV23-1 to TRBJ1-6, with 9 nucleotides matching TRBD1. TRBV23-1 is identified as an open reading frame with a role that is uncertain. The CDR3 runs to 15 residues. The trim removed 3 bases at V and 9 bases at J, leaving 6 bases unmatched. CDR3 in amino acids: CASSQPGQGRSPLHF. CDR3 bases: TGCGCCAGCAGTCAGCCGGGACAGGGTCGTTCACCCCTCCACTTT.

This clone was counted only a few times. The chain joins TRBV9 to TRBJ2-2; D is possibly TRBD2 (5 bases). Germline loops: CDR1 SGDLS, CDR2 YYNGEE. Between the trimmed V and J ends, which lost 3 bases and 7 bases, there was a span of 13 bases. The CDR3 is made up of 14 amino acids. CDR3 residues: CASSGEGLVGELFF. CDR3 DNA sequence: TGTGCCAGCAGCGGAGAGGGCCTGGTCGGGGAGCTGTTTTTT.

This chain links TRBV27 with TRBJ2-5, with TRBD2 matching 7 bases. V trimming: 2 bases; J trimming: 3 bases; junction bases outside the gene matches: 3. Germline loops: CDR1 MNHEY, CDR2 SMNVEV (reference sequence). The CDR3 sequence is 14 residues long. CDR3 residues: CASSLRGEKETQYF. As DNA, the CDR3 is TGTGCCAGCAGTTTACGGGGGGAGAAAGAGACCCAGTACTTC.

The CDR3 DNA reads TGTGCCAGCAGGGATTCCTATGGGGGGAAACTGTTTTTT. This encodes CASRDSYGGKLFF. This chain connects TRBV28 to TRBJ1-4; TRBD1 might be the D (5 bases). V dropped 6 bases and J dropped 11 bases, with 16 bases sitting between them. Per germline, CDR1 MDHEN and CDR2 SYDVKM. This CDR3 spans 13 amino acids.

The rearrangement joins TRBV18 to TRBJ2-3, with 11 bases matching TRBD1. This CDR3 has 16 amino acids. The V segment lost 2 bases and the J segment 3 bases; nucleotides outside the gene matches: 4. Germline V CDR1 and CDR2: KGHSH, LQKENI. The CDR3 nucleotides read TGTGCCAGCTCACCAAAGGACAGGGGGCAGACAGATACGCAGTATTTT. This gives the protein CASSPKDRGQTDTQYF.

This CDR3 reads CASNRGGESPQHF. As DNA, the CDR3 is TGTGCCAGCAACCGAGGGGGAGAATCGCCCCAGCATTTT. V and J are TRBV2 and TRBJ1-5; perhaps TRBD1 as D (6 bases). Germline V lookup: CDR1 SNHLY, CDR2 FYNNEI. V lost 7 bases and J 9 bases, leaving 16 bases between the germline ends. This CDR3 comprises 13 residues.

This clone was seen only a few times. The V call is TRBV18, the J call TRBJ2-1; 9 bases match TRBD1. This CDR3 comprises 15 residues. Germline V gene data show CDR1 as KGHSH and CDR2 as LQKENI. V lost 4 bases to trimming and J lost 1 base; unmatched junction nucleotides: 2. This chain's CDR3 is CASSLGTGSYNEQFF. CDR3 in DNA: TGTGCCAGCTCACTTGGGACAGGGTCCTACAATGAGCAGTTCTTC.

This clone was seen only a few times. The chain combines TRBV6-5 with TRBJ2-7; no clear D. The CDR3 sequence is 14 residues long. Germline V lookup: CDR1 MNHEY, CDR2 SVGAGI. The V and J ends lost 7 bases and 2 bases respectively, with 15 bases between them. The CDR3, as DNA: TGTGCCAGCACCCTGACTCATTTCCCCTACGAGCAGTACTTC. Translated, it gives CASTLTHFPYEQYF.

The chain has TRBV5-6 and TRBJ1-6, with unresolved D. Germline assignment: CDR1 SGHDT and CDR2 YYEEEE. The CDR3 length is 16 residues. V dropped 0 bases and J dropped 4 bases, with 11 bases sitting between them. The CDR3 sequence is CASSLVGREYNSPLHF. CDR3 DNA: TGTGCCAGCAGCTTGGTAGGCAGAGAGTATAATTCACCCCTCCACTTT.

This clone was counted only a few times. The chain employs TRBV4-3 and TRBJ2-3; 8 nucleotides align to TRBD2. Losses at the gene ends were 0 bases for V and 0 bases for J; bases not matched to a gene: 5. The CDR3 is made up of 17 amino acids. Germline assignment: CDR1 LGHNA and CDR2 YSLEER. The CDR3, as DNA: TGCGCCAGCAGCCAAGATCGACTAGCGTCTAGCACAGATACGCAGTATTTT. Translated, it gives CASSQDRLASSTDTQYF.